Shown below are 21 T cell receptor beta chains from a single sample sequenced in a study of CD8+CD57+ T cells in acquired aplastic anemia. Genomic DNA, the template, was used for profiling of the TCR beta VDJ and CDR3. MiXCR was run by TCRdb on the reads, yielding one entry per CDR3 protein. The table shows about 150,000 distinct CDR3 sequences, with about 48% occurring only once. Patients picked for sequencing had shown CD8+CD57+ cell expansion detected by flow cytometry. Sample: sorted CD4+, CD8+, or CD8+CD57+ T cells (not recorded which) from PBMCs. All receptors come from a human donor with aplastic anemia.

The V call is TRBV7-2, the J call TRBJ2-7, with unresolved D. The germline V gene encodes CDR1 SGHTA and CDR2 FQGNSA. The CDR3 extends over 13 amino acids. Trimming shortened V by 5 bases and J by 3 bases, and 11 bases separated the two germline ends. CDR3 in DNA: TGTGCCAGCAGCCAAGATGGTGTCTACGAGCAGTACTTC. This encodes CASSQDGVYEQYF.

This clonotype has a handful of counts. The CDR3 loop is CASSDSFRSGGAEGTDTQYF. CDR3 coding DNA: TGTGCCAGCAGTGACTCGTTCAGGAGCGGGGGGGCCGAAGGGACAGATACGCAGTATTTT. V usage is TRBV6-4 and J usage is TRBJ2-3, with 10 bases lining up with TRBD2. Per germline, CDR1 MRHNA and CDR2 SNTAGT. The CDR3 has 20 residues. V was clipped by 0 bases and J by 3 bases; unmatched bases: 15.

This clonotype has just one count. The junction differs from germline at one of its ends, possibly a read error. The V call is TRBV7-9, the J call TRBJ1-5; D is unresolved. CDR3 length: 8 residues. The germline CDR1 and CDR2 sequences are SEHNR and FQNEAQ (reference sequence). The CDR3 loop reads CASRPQSF. As DNA, the CDR3 is TGTGCCAGCAGGCCCCAGAGTTTT.

The table lists this clonotype with a count of one. The J gene is TRBJ1-6, the V gene TRBV15; D remains ambiguous. The ends were cut back, 1 base at V and 9 bases at J, with 10 bases in the middle. Looked up from germline, CDR1 is LNHNV and CDR2 is YYDKDF (reference sequence). The CDR3 is 14 residues long. CDR3 sequence (DNA): TGTGCCACCAGCAGAGCCAGGTCGAGTTCACCCCTCCACTTT. Translating it yields CATSRARSSSPLHF.

In its sample, this clonotype was seen a few times. The chain uses TRBV9 and TRBJ1-2, with D maybe TRBD1 (5 bases). The CDR3 covers 16 residues. Trimming left V 0 bases short and J 0 bases short, with 12 bases between. Looked up from germline, CDR1 is SGDLS and CDR2 is YYNGEE. In DNA form, the CDR3 reads TGTGCCAGCAGCGTAGAAACAGGTACAGCTAACTATGGCTACACCTTC. Its translation: CASSVETGTANYGYTF.

This clonotype occurred many times. The CDR3 region is CASSLRTGDRYF. The CDR3 DNA sequence: TGTGCCAGCAGCCTACGGACAGGGGATAGGTACTTC. This chain links TRBV11-2 with TRBJ2-7; 9 nucleotides line up with TRBD1. J was trimmed by 12 bases and V by 5 bases; bases with no gene match: 8. Germline CDR1 and CDR2: SGHAT and FQNNGV. The CDR3 extends over 12 amino acids.

The chain links TRBV20-1 to TRBJ2-5; D remains unclear. The CDR3 runs 15 residues. CDR1 is DFQATT and CDR2 is SNEGSKA in the germline V gene (reference sequence). V lost 2 bases, J lost 0 bases, and 13 bases lay in between. The CDR3 loop is CSARPAASYQETQYF. The CDR3 DNA reads as TGCAGTGCTAGACCGGCGGCATCGTACCAAGAGACCCAGTACTTC.

The chain employs TRBV19 and TRBJ2-7; perhaps TRBD2 as D (5 bases). V was clipped by 7 bases and J by 1 base, with 14 bases between them. Germline V gene lookup returns CDR1 LNHDA and CDR2 SQIVND (reference sequence). The CDR3 runs to 14 residues. The CDR3 loop is CASNPGGVSYEQYF. CDR3 in DNA: TGTGCCAGTAACCCAGGAGGCGTTTCCTACGAGCAGTACTTC.

This clonotype was detected many times. The gene calls are TRBV6-5 and TRBJ1-4; 9 nucleotides align to TRBD1. The germline CDR1 and CDR2 sequences are MNHEY and SVGAGI. The V gene end was trimmed by 2 bases and the J gene end by 6 bases; junction bases not matched to a gene: 4. This CDR3 is 15 amino acids long. The CDR3 loop reads CASSYAGTGHEKLFF. CDR3 coding DNA: TGTGCCAGCAGTTACGCCGGGACAGGGCATGAAAAACTGTTTTTT.

V gene TRBV24-1 combines with J gene TRBJ2-3, with a tentative D call TRBD2 (5 bases). The CDR3 runs 16 residues. V shed 3 bases and J shed 3 bases, with 15 bases lying between them. The germline gives CDR1 KGHDR, CDR2 SFDVKD. CDR3 loop: CATSDHPSRGTDTQYF. The CDR3 coding sequence is TGTGCCACCAGTGATCATCCTAGCAGAGGAACAGATACGCAGTATTTT.

In this sample, this clonotype turned up many times. The rearrangement links TRBV19 to TRBJ2-6; D remains ambiguous. Trimming shortened V by 9 bases and J by 0 bases, and 12 bases separated the two germline ends. CDR3 size: 15 residues. CDR1 is LNHDA and CDR2 is SQIVND in the germline V gene (reference sequence). The CDR3 region has the DNA TGTGCCAGCTCCCCTCTTTACTCTGGGGCCAACGTCCTGACTTTC. It specifies CASSPLYSGANVLTF.

The rearrangement links TRBV7-8 to TRBJ1-3; no reliable D call. The CDR3 has 16 residues. V was trimmed by 5 bases and J by 0 bases, leaving 14 bases between them. Germline assignment: CDR1 SGHVS and CDR2 FQNEAQ. The CDR3 spells CASSANLLVSGNTIYF. The CDR3 DNA reads TGTGCCAGCAGCGCCAACCTTCTCGTCTCTGGAAACACCATATATTTT.

The chain joins TRBV20-1 to TRBJ2-1; 7 positions match TRBD2. Germline trimming cut 0 bases from V and 6 bases from J; bases unmatched to any gene: 17. Germline V gene data show CDR1 as DFQATT and CDR2 as SNEGSKA (reference sequence). The CDR3 is 18 amino acids. The CDR3 loop is CSAREGVFGLAVSNEQFF. The CDR3 region has the DNA TGCAGTGCTAGAGAGGGCGTCTTCGGGCTAGCGGTAAGCAATGAGCAGTTCTTC.

This chain links TRBV7-2 with TRBJ1-5; D possibly corresponds to TRBD1 (5 bases). Trimming took off 8 bases at V and 6 bases at J, with 14 bases between the two ends. From germline, CDR1 is SGHTA and CDR2 FQGNSA. This CDR3 is 13 amino acids long. CDR3 nucleotides: TGTGCCAGCGGTACGGGAGGGACTCAGCCCCAGCATTTT. Residues: CASGTGGTQPQHF.

The V and J genes are TRBV15 and TRBJ2-5; no clear D. Per the germline V gene, CDR1 is LNHNV and CDR2 is YYDKDF (reference sequence). V dropped 0 bases and J dropped 4 bases, with 12 bases sitting between them. The CDR3 sequence is 15 residues long. Here the CDR3 DNA reads TGTGCCACCAGCAGAGATACCCGGGCGAGAGAGACCCAGTACTTC. Amino acids: CATSRDTRARETQYF.

This clonotype was seen more than once but under ten times. The rearrangement uses TRBV11-1 and TRBJ2-1; TRBD1 aligns across 7 bases. The CDR3 extends over 14 amino acids. With V trimmed by 5 bases and J by 9 bases, 10 bases remained unmatched. Germline V lookup: CDR1 SGHAT, CDR2 FQDESV (reference sequence). The CDR3 protein is CASSPSDRVLEQFF. DNA for the CDR3: TGTGCCAGCAGCCCATCCGACAGGGTTCTTGAGCAGTTCTTC.

V usage is TRBV9 and J usage is TRBJ2-3; TRBD2 matches 8 bases. CDR1 SGDLS and CDR2 YYNGEE come from the germline V gene. This CDR3 is built from 15 residues. The J segment lost 0 bases and the V segment lost 4 bases, leaving 4 bases of the junction unmatched. The CDR3, as DNA: TGTGCCAGCAGCCCCCAGCGGGGGAGCACAGATACGCAGTATTTT. Its translation: CASSPQRGSTDTQYF.

This clonotype was observed many times. The chain carries TRBV2 and TRBJ2-5; 10 bases agree with TRBD2. The CDR3 totals 15 residues. Germline V CDR1 and CDR2: SNHLY, FYNNEI. V lost 6 bases to trimming and J lost 1 base; unmatched junction nucleotides: 5. The CDR3 region has the DNA TGTGCCAGCAGGGATAGCGGGGGGTTCCAAGAGACCCAGTACTTC. Translation gives CASRDSGGFQETQYF.

The chain links TRBV19 to TRBJ1-2; D ambiguous. This CDR3 spans 11 amino acids. V was shortened by 11 bases and J by 1 base, with 8 bases between the two germline ends. Per germline, CDR1 LNHDA and CDR2 SQIVND (reference sequence). The CDR3 is CAGRNNYGYTF. In nucleotides, the CDR3 is TGTGCCGGACGGAATAACTATGGCTACACCTTC.

The chain carries TRBV9 and TRBJ2-5; no clear D. The V end was cut by 2 bases, the J end by 5 bases, with 10 bases between. The CDR3 totals 13 residues. Germline CDR1 reads SGDLS; CDR2 reads YYNGEE. In DNA, the CDR3 is TGTGCCAGCAGCGTTCATGTGGGTGAGACCCAGTACTTC. Amino acids: CASSVHVGETQYF.

The chain has TRBV10-3 and TRBJ1-1, with 7 bases aligning to TRBD1. There are 11 residues in the CDR3. Germline loops: CDR1 ENHRY, CDR2 SYGVKD. V shed 11 bases and J 12 bases; nucleotides not matched to a gene: 12. This CDR3 is CAASGGQAPFF. The CDR3 DNA reads TGTGCCGCCTCAGGGGGGCAGGCCCCTTTCTTT.